This TCR beta chain emerged from a study of long-term antiretroviral therapy in people with HIV. Turning to the study itself: Sampling started about a decade before the 2015 immediate-ART recommendation.

As regards this clone: Its matching antigen is unknown.

The CDR3 consists of 13 residues. V was cut by 6 bases and J by 2 bases, with 10 bases left in between. Germline CDR1 SGHRS, CDR2 YFSETQ. Study findings and constraints: ART-treated samples gained diversity yet remained below transplant donor controls. Spans of CDR3 length were tighter for HIV repertoires than for controls. Researchers lacked any data on ART adherence, viral resistance or therapy changes.

The assay used was immunoSEQ (version v3.0), run at survey level. Sequencing was performed with immunoSEQ multiplex PCR; in TCRdb, only in-frame clones are kept and a portion is missing. Here the sample spans 30,000 to 45,000 clones, approximately 80% being singletons. The sequence derives from a man aged 25 to 45 with HIV. J is TRBJ2-3 and V is TRBV5-1, with unresolved D. The input for sequencing was unsorted PBMCs, taken 3.4 years after starting antiretroviral therapy. CDR3 residues: CASTQSVTDTQYF. In DNA form, the CDR3 reads TGCGCCAGCACCCAGAGTGTCACAGATACGCAGTATTTT.